The 31 T cell receptor beta chains below come from one sample, sequenced in a study of blood T cells in healthy people across ages. Sample-barcoded 5' priming and a J-beta primer mix drove a second PCR of roughly 6 to 12 cycles. TCRdb independently ran MiXCR on the 5' RACE reads; one entry per CDR3 protein. The data show roughly 500,000 distinct CDR3 sequences, 25% to 30% seen once. The sample comprised blood. Every receptor here comes from a woman in her seventies in good health.

This clonotype was counted between two and nine times. The J gene is TRBJ1-1, the V gene TRBV12-3 or TRBV12-4; D gene ambiguous. The CDR3 is made up of 17 amino acids. V gave up 5 bases and J gave up 0 bases, with 19 bases separating them. The CDR3 region is CASSPRGGAKMNTEAFF. In nucleotides, the CDR3 is TGTGCCAGCAGTCCTCGGGGTGGCGCGAAGATGAACACTGAAGCTTTCTTT.

This rearrangement joins TRBV7-2 to TRBJ2-1; D possibly matches TRBD1 or TRBD2 (5 bases each). Germline CDR1 SGHTA, CDR2 FQGNSA. The length of the CDR3 is 14 residues. With 6 bases removed from V and 5 bases from J, the gap between germline ends came to 14 bases. The CDR3 sequence is CASRTTPGHNEQFF. For the CDR3, the DNA is TGTGCCAGCAGAACTACCCCGGGACACAATGAGCAGTTCTTC.

The V and J genes are TRBV7-2 and TRBJ1-6; D might be TRBD1 (6 bases). The CDR3 extends over 17 amino acids. Per the germline V gene, CDR1 is SGHTA and CDR2 is FQGNSA. Trimming stripped 0 bases from V and 7 bases from J, with 16 bases between. The CDR3 loop reads CASSLAPTTGTNSPLHF. The CDR3 region has the DNA TGTGCCAGCAGCTTAGCACCTACTACAGGGACCAATTCACCCCTCCACTTT.

This clonotype has more than one count but fewer than ten. This rearrangement joins TRBV25-1 to TRBJ1-1; a possible D gene is TRBD1 (6 bases). CDR1 is MGHDK, CDR2 SYGVNS, per germline. V was pared by 2 bases and J by 6 bases, with 13 bases between. This CDR3 has 14 residues. The CDR3 DNA sequence: TGTGCCAGCAGTGAACGCCGGGGGGGCTCTGAAGCTTTCTTT. Residues: CASSERRGGSEAFF.

V usage is TRBV3-1 and J usage is TRBJ1-5; a possible D gene is TRBD1 (6 bases). Per germline, CDR1 LGHDT and CDR2 YNNKEL (reference sequence). The length of the CDR3 is 14 residues. V gave up 0 bases and J gave up 10 bases, with 13 bases separating them. The CDR3 DNA sequence: TGTGCCAGCAGCCAAGATTTAGGGGGAAAACCCCAGCATTTT. It is translated as CASSQDLGGKPQHF.

The chain couples TRBV15 to TRBJ1-4, with 8 nucleotides matching TRBD1. Germline V gene data show CDR1 as LNHNV and CDR2 as YYDKDF (reference sequence). There are 15 residues in the CDR3. V shed 4 bases and J 6 bases; nucleotides not matched to a gene: 7. The CDR3 protein is CATSIPGQGDEKLFF. The CDR3 DNA reads TGTGCCACCAGCATCCCCGGACAGGGCGATGAAAAACTGTTTTTT.

This clonotype has just a few counts. The chain has TRBV5-1 and TRBJ2-7; D is undetermined. CDR1 and CDR2 from the germline V gene are SGHRS and YFSETQ. The V and J ends lost 2 bases and 0 bases respectively, with 9 bases between them. The CDR3 sequence is 14 residues long. The CDR3 region has the DNA TGCGCCAGCAGCTTAGGGTGGGACTCCTACGAGCAGTACTTC. Translating it yields CASSLGWDSYEQYF.

The V gene is TRBV6-6, the J gene TRBJ2-5; 8 bases align to TRBD2. The CDR3 runs to 14 residues. Trimming took 7 bases from V and 2 from J; bases not matched to a gene: 6. Germline-derived CDR1 and CDR2 are MNHNY and SVGAGI (reference sequence). In DNA form, the CDR3 reads TGTGCCAGCACCTCCTCGGGGGGGCAAGAGACCCAGTACTTC. Translating it yields CASTSSGGQETQYF.

This clonotype was picked up a small number of times. The V call is TRBV12-3 or TRBV12-4, the J call TRBJ2-2; D gene ambiguous. Trimming stripped 6 bases from V and 2 bases from J, with 7 bases between. The CDR3 consists of 13 residues. CDR3 region: CASRTRNTGELFF. The CDR3 coding sequence is TGTGCCAGCAGGACTCGAAACACCGGGGAGCTGTTTTTT.

J is TRBJ2-5 and V is TRBV29-1; 12 bases align to TRBD2. Germline CDR1 is SQVTM and CDR2 is ANQGSEA. Trimming took 7 bases from V and 2 from J; bases not matched to a gene: 5. CDR3 length: 14 amino acids. The CDR3 DNA sequence: TGCAGCGCCGGTGGACTAGCGGGGCAAGAGACCCAGTACTTC. Its translation is CSAGGLAGQETQYF.

V gene TRBV5-6 combines with J gene TRBJ2-2; 10 bases are a match to TRBD2. J lost 1 base, V lost 4 bases, and 4 bases had no gene match. The CDR3 extends over 16 amino acids. Germline V gives CDR1 SGHDT, CDR2 YYEEEE. Here the CDR3 reads CASSPSGGQNTGELFF. In DNA form, the CDR3 reads TGTGCCAGCAGCCCTAGCGGGGGCCAGAACACCGGGGAGCTGTTTTTT.

Only a few counts were recorded for this clonotype. The chain recombines TRBV9 with TRBJ1-1; 10 nucleotides match TRBD1. The length of the CDR3 is 14 residues. The J segment lost 1 base and the V segment lost 6 bases, leaving 3 bases of the junction unmatched. From germline, CDR1 is SGDLS and CDR2 YYNGEE. The CDR3 DNA reads as TGTGCCAGCACTCGACAGGGGGCGAACACTGAAGCTTTCTTT. Its protein product is CASTRQGANTEAFF.

The chain uses TRBV29-1 and TRBJ1-2, with 7 bases fitting TRBD1. Germline-derived CDR1 and CDR2 are SQVTM and ANQGSEA. The CDR3 is made up of 15 amino acids. The ends lost 2 bases at V and 0 bases at J; junction bases unmatched: 6. The CDR3 loop reads CSVERGDRANYGYTF. CDR3 in DNA: TGCAGCGTTGAAAGAGGAGACAGGGCTAACTATGGCTACACCTTC.

V and J are TRBV7-2 and TRBJ2-5, with 8 bases fitting TRBD2. The last part of the DNA fits TRBJ2-7 better; the J call may be wrong. The CDR3 consists of 16 residues. CDR1 is SGHTA and CDR2 is FQGNSA in the germline V gene. CDR3 sequence reads: CASSLLAGLSSYEQYF. In DNA form, the CDR3 reads TGTGCCAGCAGCTTATTAGCGGGGCTAAGCTCCTACGAGCAGTACTTC.

This CDR3 is CASSLEGKGNTIYF. CDR3 bases: TGTGCCAGCAGCTTGGAGGGAAAGGGAAACACCATATATTTT. The rearrangement joins TRBV7-9 to TRBJ1-3; no firm D call. In germline, CDR1 is SEHNR, CDR2 FQNEAQ (reference sequence). Trimming left V 3 bases short and J 4 bases short, with 10 bases between. The CDR3 spans 14 residues.

V is TRBV4-3 and J is TRBJ1-4; 8 nucleotides match TRBD1. The CDR3 spans 15 residues. V was pared by 5 bases and J by 3 bases, with 5 bases of the junction left unmatched. Per germline, CDR1 LGHNA and CDR2 YSLEER. CDR3 sequence (DNA): TGCGCCAGCAGCATCAGGGGGCGAGCTAATGAAAAACTGTTTTTT. Amino acids: CASSIRGRANEKLFF.

This chain links TRBV7-2 with TRBJ1-4, with D possibly being TRBD1 (5 bases). V was cut by 5 bases and J by 9 bases, with 16 bases left in between. This CDR3 has 14 residues. Germline assignment: CDR1 SGHTA and CDR2 FQGNSA. In DNA form, the CDR3 reads TGTGCCAGCAGCGACGCAGGGAATCAAAAAAAACTGTTTTTT. Protein: CASSDAGNQKKLFF.

The table lists this clonotype with a few counts. V usage is TRBV5-1 and J usage is TRBJ1-1; D may be TRBD1 (5 bases). This CDR3 has 14 amino acids. Germline CDR1 is SGHRS and CDR2 is YFSETQ. Deletions cut 7 bases from V and 0 bases from J, with 13 bases between. Here the CDR3 reads CASFQDSMNTEAFF. CDR3 nucleotide sequence: TGCGCCAGCTTCCAAGACAGCATGAACACTGAAGCTTTCTTT.

In its sample, this clonotype was seen a few times. The V and J genes are TRBV27 and TRBJ1-1; D is uncertain. The germline V and J ends were trimmed by 4 bases and 1 base, with 16 bases remaining between them. CDR1 and CDR2 from the germline V gene are MNHEY and SMNVEV (reference sequence). This CDR3 has 16 amino acids. The CDR3 region has the DNA TGTGCCAGCAGTTCCAACTGGGATGGCCGGAACACTGAAGCTTTCTTT. This codes for CASSSNWDGRNTEAFF.

This clonotype occurred many times. The genes are TRBV5-6 and TRBJ1-2; D unclear. V gave up 1 base and J gave up 3 bases, with 13 bases separating them. The CDR3 covers 15 residues. Germline CDR1 and CDR2: SGHDT and YYEEEE. As DNA, the CDR3 is TGTGCCAGCAGCTTGAGTTTTTATGAGGACTATGGCTACACCTTC. Its protein is CASSLSFYEDYGYTF.

The rearrangement links TRBV18 to TRBJ1-1, with a possible D match to TRBD1 (5 bases). Looked up from germline, CDR1 is KGHSH and CDR2 is LQKENI. This CDR3 spans 15 amino acids. Trimming removed 3 bases from V and 1 base from J, with 12 bases in between. The CDR3 is CASSPNFQGNTEAFF. CDR3 nucleotide sequence: TGTGCCAGCTCACCGAATTTTCAGGGGAACACTGAAGCTTTCTTT.

The chain combines TRBV11-3 with TRBJ1-6, with D possibly being TRBD1 (5 bases). The CDR3 sequence is 14 residues long. Germline V CDR1 and CDR2: SGHNT, YENEEA. With 6 bases removed from V and 5 bases from J, the gap between germline ends came to 11 bases. CDR3 nucleotides: TGTGCCAGCAGTCTCAGGGCCAATAATTCACCCCTCCACTTT. It specifies CASSLRANNSPLHF.

This clonotype was counted only a few times. The genes are TRBV4-2 and TRBJ2-5; 7 bases fit TRBD2. This CDR3 has 14 amino acids. Germline assignment: CDR1 LGHNA and CDR2 YNFKEQ. V shed 0 bases, J shed 5 bases, and the junction held 3 bases outside the gene matches. CDR3 amino acids: CASSQERGWETQYF. The DNA for the CDR3 is TGTGCCAGCAGCCAAGAGCGGGGGTGGGAGACCCAGTACTTC.

J is TRBJ2-1 and V is TRBV15, with 9 nucleotides matching TRBD2. Trimming at V came to 4 bases and at J to 4 bases, leaving 8 bases not matched to a gene. Per the germline V gene, CDR1 is LNHNV and CDR2 is YYDKDF (reference sequence). The CDR3 runs to 16 residues. The CDR3 loop reads CATSNPRGGIYNEQFF. In DNA, the CDR3 is TGTGCCACCAGCAACCCGCGGGGGGGTATTTACAATGAGCAGTTCTTC.

This clonotype was picked up a small number of times. The V call is TRBV2, the J call TRBJ2-7; D is undetermined. The length of the CDR3 is 14 residues. The germline gives CDR1 SNHLY, CDR2 FYNNEI. The ends were cut back, 4 bases at V and 0 bases at J, with 10 bases in the middle. The CDR3 is CASSVQRVSYEQYF. The CDR3 region has the DNA TGTGCCAGCAGTGTGCAACGGGTCTCCTACGAGCAGTACTTC.

The chain uses TRBV4-2 and TRBJ2-5; 10 positions match TRBD2. Trimming took 2 bases from V and 4 from J; bases not matched to a gene: 7. The CDR3 extends over 16 amino acids. CDR1 and CDR2 from the germline V gene are LGHNA and YNFKEQ. CDR3 coding DNA: TGTGCCAGCAGCCAACAAGCGGGGGGGCCCCGAGAGACCCAGTACTTC. Amino acid sequence: CASSQQAGGPRETQYF.

There are many counts of this clonotype. J is TRBJ2-7 and V is TRBV7-7; D assignment may be TRBD1 or TRBD2 (5 bases each). CDR3 length equals 16 residues. Germline CDR1 SSHAT, CDR2 FNYEAQ (reference sequence). Trimming removed 0 bases from V and 2 bases from J, with 14 bases in between. The CDR3 protein is CASSLALTGTTYEQYF. CDR3 nucleotide sequence: TGTGCCAGCAGCTTAGCGCTAACCGGGACCACCTACGAGCAGTACTTC.

In this sample, this clonotype turned up a few times. V usage is TRBV12-3 or TRBV12-4 and J usage is TRBJ2-7; D call uncertain. The CDR3 is 15 residues long. With 7 bases removed from V and 3 bases from J, the gap between germline ends came to 19 bases. CDR3 nucleotide sequence: TGTGCCAGCACTACTTCTGGGTTAGCCGTCTACGAGCAGTACTTC. It is translated as CASTTSGLAVYEQYF.

The table lists this clonotype with a few counts. V gene TRBV20-1 combines with J gene TRBJ2-2, with 7 nucleotides matching TRBD1. The length of the CDR3 is 15 residues. CDR1 and CDR2 (germline): DFQATT, SNEGSKA (reference sequence). Trimming cost V 3 bases and J 5 bases; bases outside gene matches: 9. The CDR3, as DNA: TGCAGTGCTAGCGAGCGGACAGGTGGGACCGGGGAGCTGTTTTTT. Protein product: CSASERTGGTGELFF.

This clonotype has a handful of counts. V is TRBV20-1 and J is TRBJ2-3; tentative D call: TRBD2 (6 bases). Germline CDR1 DFQATT, CDR2 SNEGSKA (reference sequence). With 5 bases removed from V and 0 bases from J, the gap between germline ends came to 12 bases. This CDR3 comprises 14 residues. CDR3 in DNA: TGCAGTGCTCTCCGGGACTTCAGCACAGATACGCAGTATTTT. This codes for CSALRDFSTDTQYF.

The chain couples TRBV7-2 to TRBJ2-2; perhaps TRBD2 as D (5 bases). CDR3 size: 16 residues. The V gene lost 5 bases and the J gene lost 8 bases, with 21 bases spanning the gap. CDR1 SGHTA and CDR2 FQGNSA come from the germline V gene. The CDR3 here is CASSPFSDPNLGELFF. DNA for the CDR3: TGTGCCAGCAGCCCCTTTAGCGACCCGAACTTAGGGGAGCTGTTTTTT.